This T cell receptor beta chain was sequenced in a study of blood T cell repertoires in COVID-19. In the study overall: From the United States, Italy and Spain came samples of acute and convalescent COVID-19. The analysed material was cDNA or gDNA that came from T cells, B-cell-depleted T cells, or PBMCs.

The length of the CDR3 is 14 residues. Germline V lookup: CDR1 MGHDK, CDR2 SYGVNS. After removal of 3 bases from V and 5 bases from J, the junction contained 6 bases not matched to a gene. Per the original data handling: Reference gene primer amplification yielded estimated nucleated cell counts. Sequencing used immunoSEQ multiplex PCR; TCRdb keeps in-frame clones, though not all of them. V, J and clone size are those of that table, while D and trimming were read from the DNA. The top ten clones hold about 0.51% of a sample with 100,000 or so clones, approximately 88% of them seen once. Sequencing input: peripheral blood. The genes are TRBV25-1 and TRBJ1-1; 7 nucleotides line up with TRBD1. The origin of this receptor is a man in his sixties with acute or convalescent COVID-19. DNA for the CDR3: TGTGCCAGCAGTGACCCAGGGGGAGGAACTGAAGCTTTCTTT. Amino acids: CASSDPGGGTEAFF.